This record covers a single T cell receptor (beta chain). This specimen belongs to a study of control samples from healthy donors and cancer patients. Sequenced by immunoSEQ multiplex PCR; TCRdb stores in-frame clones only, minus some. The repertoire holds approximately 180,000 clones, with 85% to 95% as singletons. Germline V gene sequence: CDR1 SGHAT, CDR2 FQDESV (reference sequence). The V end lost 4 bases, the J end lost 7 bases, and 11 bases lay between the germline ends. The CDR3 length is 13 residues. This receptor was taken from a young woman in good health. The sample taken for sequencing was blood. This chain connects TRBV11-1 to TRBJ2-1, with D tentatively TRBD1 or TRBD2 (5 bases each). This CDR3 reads CASSSGTLNEQFF. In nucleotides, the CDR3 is TGTGCCAGCAGCTCCGGGACCCTGAATGAGCAGTTCTTC.